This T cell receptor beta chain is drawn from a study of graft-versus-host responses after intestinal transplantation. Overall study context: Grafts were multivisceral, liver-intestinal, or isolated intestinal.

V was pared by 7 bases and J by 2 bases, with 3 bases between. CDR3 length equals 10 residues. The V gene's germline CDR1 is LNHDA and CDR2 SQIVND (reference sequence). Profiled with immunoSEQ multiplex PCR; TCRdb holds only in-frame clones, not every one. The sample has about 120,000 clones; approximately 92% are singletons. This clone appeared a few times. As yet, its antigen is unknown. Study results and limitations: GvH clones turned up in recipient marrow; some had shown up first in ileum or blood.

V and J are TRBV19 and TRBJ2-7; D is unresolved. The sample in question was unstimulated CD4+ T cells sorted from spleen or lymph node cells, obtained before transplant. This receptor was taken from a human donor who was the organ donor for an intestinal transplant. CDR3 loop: CASTPYEQYF. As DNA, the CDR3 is TGTGCCAGTACTCCCTACGAGCAGTACTTC.